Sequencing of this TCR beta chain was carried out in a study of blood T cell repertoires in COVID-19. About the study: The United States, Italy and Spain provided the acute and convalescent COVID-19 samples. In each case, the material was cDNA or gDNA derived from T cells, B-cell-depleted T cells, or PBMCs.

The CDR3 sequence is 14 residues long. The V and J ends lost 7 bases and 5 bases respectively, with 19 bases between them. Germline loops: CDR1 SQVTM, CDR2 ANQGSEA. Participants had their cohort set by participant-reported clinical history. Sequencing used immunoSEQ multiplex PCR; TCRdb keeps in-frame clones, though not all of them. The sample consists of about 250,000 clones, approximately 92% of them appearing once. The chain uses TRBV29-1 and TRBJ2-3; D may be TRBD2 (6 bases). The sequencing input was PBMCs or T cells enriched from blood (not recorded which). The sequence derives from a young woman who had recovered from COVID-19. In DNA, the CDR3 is TGCAGCGCACTTGGGGGTTGGGGGGTAGATACGCAGTATTTT. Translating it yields CSALGGWGVDTQYF.